The 5 T cell receptor beta chains reported below all come from one sample, sequenced in a study of shared T cell receptors in the human thymus. The table came from immunoSEQ multiplex PCR; TCRdb's copy has only in-frame clones and leaves some out. The sample has some 760,000 clones; 70% to 90% are singletons. The sample was also reused in another study, on human thymus T cells.

The sequenced sample was thymocytes. The origin of the receptors is a girl less than two years old with a congenital heart defect.

The chain employs TRBV19 and TRBJ2-1; TRBD2 matches at 16 bases. Germline V CDR1 and CDR2: LNHDA, SQIVND (reference sequence). The trim removed 5 bases at V and 5 bases at J, leaving 6 bases unmatched. This CDR3 is built from 17 residues. Here the CDR3 reads CASSPGLAGGPHNEQFF. CDR3 sequence (DNA): TGTGCCAGTAGTCCGGGACTAGCGGGGGGGCCCCACAATGAGCAGTTCTTC. Looking up the rest from reference TRBV19 and TRBJ2-1 gives the full variable domain: DGGITQSPKYLFRKEGQNVTLSCEQNLNHDAMYWYRQDPGQGLRLIYYSQIVNDFQKGDIAEGYSVSREKKESFPLTVTSAQKNPTAFYLCASSPGLAGGPHNEQFFGPGTRLTVL.

This clone was counted between two and nine times. This chain links TRBV6-5 with TRBJ2-7; 7 bases match TRBD2. Germline V CDR1 and CDR2: MNHEY, SVGAGI. The CDR3 is made up of 15 amino acids. V was clipped by 0 bases and J by 0 bases; unmatched bases: 2. CDR3 amino acids: CASSYSGTNSYEQYF. In DNA form, the CDR3 reads TGTGCCAGCAGTTACTCCGGGACTAACTCCTACGAGCAGTACTTC.

The CDR3 region is CASSPGSNTGELFF. CDR3 bases: TGTGCCAGCAGTCCCGGGTCTAACACCGGGGAGCTGTTTTTT. The gene calls are TRBV6-5 and TRBJ2-2; D unclear. There are 14 residues in the CDR3. The ends were cut back, 5 bases at V and 2 bases at J, with 9 bases in the middle. Germline V gives CDR1 MNHEY, CDR2 SVGAGI.

This clone was seen a few times. The gene calls are TRBV19 and TRBJ1-2; TRBD1 is a possible D gene (6 bases). Trimming pared 7 bases from V and 7 bases from J, leaving 25 bases between. The length of the CDR3 is 16 residues. Germline V lookup: CDR1 LNHDA, CDR2 SQIVND (reference sequence). CDR3 coding DNA: TGTGCCAGTACCCTCAGGAACAGGGTCGGTGGAGGTGGCTACACCTTC. Translating it yields CASTLRNRVGGGGYTF.

The chain employs TRBV14 and TRBJ1-1; 9 bases align to TRBD1. From germline, CDR1 is SGHDN and CDR2 FVKESK. The CDR3 has 15 amino acids. The trim removed 1 base at V and 6 bases at J, leaving 6 bases unmatched. The CDR3 sequence: CASSQGDRARAEAFF. In nucleotides, the CDR3 is TGTGCCAGCAGCCAAGGGGACAGGGCTCGGGCTGAAGCTTTCTTT.